This T cell receptor beta chain came from a study of graft-versus-host responses after intestinal transplantation. The wider study: Recipients underwent multivisceral, liver-intestinal, or isolated intestinal transplants. Every recipient had anti-thymocyte globulin induction and 2 to 3 years of tacrolimus plus steroids. Study-wide points: The authors found GvH clones in recipient marrow, some appearing first in ileum or blood.

Profiling relied on immunoSEQ multiplex PCR, and the TCRdb table lists in-frame clones only, not all of them. The sample consists of fewer than 110,000 clones, roughly 87% of them appearing once. This clone appeared once. The antigen is not known. Per germline, CDR1 SGHRS and CDR2 YFSETQ. Trimming cost V 3 bases and J 5 bases, with 11 bases left between them. The CDR3 is 13 residues long. The rearrangement joins TRBV5-1 to TRBJ1-1; D perhaps matches TRBD1 (5 bases). The TCR sequence derives from a human donor who was the organ donor for an intestinal transplant. The source was unstimulated CD4+ T cells sorted from spleen or lymph node cells, collected before transplant. This chain's CDR3 is CASSSVTATEAFF. The CDR3, as DNA: TGCGCCAGCAGCTCGGTGACAGCGACTGAAGCTTTCTTT.